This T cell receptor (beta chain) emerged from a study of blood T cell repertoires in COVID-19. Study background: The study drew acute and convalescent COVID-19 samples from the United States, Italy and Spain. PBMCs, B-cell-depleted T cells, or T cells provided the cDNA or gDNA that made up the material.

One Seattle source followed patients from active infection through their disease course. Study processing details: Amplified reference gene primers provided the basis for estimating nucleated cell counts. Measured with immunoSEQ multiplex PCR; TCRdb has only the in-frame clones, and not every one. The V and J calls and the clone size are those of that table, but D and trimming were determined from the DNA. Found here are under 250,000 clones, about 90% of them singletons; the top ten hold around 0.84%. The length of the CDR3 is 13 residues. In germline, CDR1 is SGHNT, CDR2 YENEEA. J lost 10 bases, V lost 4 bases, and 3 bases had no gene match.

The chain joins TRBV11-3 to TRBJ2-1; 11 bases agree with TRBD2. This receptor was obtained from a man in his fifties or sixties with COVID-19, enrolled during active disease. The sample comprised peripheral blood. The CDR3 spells CASSSRLAGEQFF. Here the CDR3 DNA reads TGTGCCAGCAGCTCTCGACTAGCGGGGGAGCAGTTCTTC.